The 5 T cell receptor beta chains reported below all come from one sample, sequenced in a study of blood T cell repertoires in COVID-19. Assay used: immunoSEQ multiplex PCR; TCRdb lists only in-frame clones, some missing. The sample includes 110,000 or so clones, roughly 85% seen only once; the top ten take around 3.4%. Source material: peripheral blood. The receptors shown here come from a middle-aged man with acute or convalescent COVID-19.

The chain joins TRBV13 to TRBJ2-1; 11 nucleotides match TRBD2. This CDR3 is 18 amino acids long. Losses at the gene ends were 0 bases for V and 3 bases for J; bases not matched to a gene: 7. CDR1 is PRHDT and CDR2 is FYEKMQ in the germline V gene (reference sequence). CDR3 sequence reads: CASSLGILAGVVYNEQFF. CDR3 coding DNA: TGTGCCAGCAGCTTAGGAATACTAGCGGGGGTTGTCTACAATGAGCAGTTCTTC.

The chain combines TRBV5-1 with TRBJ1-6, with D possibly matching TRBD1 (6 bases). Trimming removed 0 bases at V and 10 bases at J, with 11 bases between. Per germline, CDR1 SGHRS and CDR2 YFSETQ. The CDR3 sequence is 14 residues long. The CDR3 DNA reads TGCGCCAGCAGCTTGGACAGGGTAAGATCACCCCTCCACTTT. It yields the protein CASSLDRVRSPLHF.

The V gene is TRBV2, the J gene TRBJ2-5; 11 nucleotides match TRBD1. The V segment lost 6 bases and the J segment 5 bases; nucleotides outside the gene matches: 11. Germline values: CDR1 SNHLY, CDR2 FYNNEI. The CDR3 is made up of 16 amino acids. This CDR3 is CASRQGTGGTLETQYF. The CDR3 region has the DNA TGTGCCAGCAGGCAAGGGACAGGGGGGACTTTGGAGACCCAGTACTTC.

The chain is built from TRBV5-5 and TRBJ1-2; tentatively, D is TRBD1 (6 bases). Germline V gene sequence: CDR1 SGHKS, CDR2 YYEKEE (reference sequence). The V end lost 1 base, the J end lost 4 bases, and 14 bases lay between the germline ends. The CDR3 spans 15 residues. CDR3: CASSLSPVGGYGYTF. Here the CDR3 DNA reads TGTGCCAGCAGCTTGAGCCCCGTAGGGGGCTATGGCTACACCTTC.

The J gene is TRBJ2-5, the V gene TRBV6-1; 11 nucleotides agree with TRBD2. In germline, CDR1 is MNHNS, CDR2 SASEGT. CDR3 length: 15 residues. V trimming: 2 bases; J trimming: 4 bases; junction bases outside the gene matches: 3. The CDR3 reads CASSEQGLAVETQYF. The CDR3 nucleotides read TGTGCCAGCAGTGAACAGGGACTAGCGGTAGAGACCCAGTACTTC.